Listed below are T cell receptor beta chains from one sample, sequenced in a study of T-cell reconstitution after alpha-beta-depleted transplantation in children. A single record per CDR3 protein comes from TCRdb applying MiXCR to the PCR reads. The sample carries 500,000 to 650,000 distinct CDR3 sequences, roughly 13% recorded once. The material was PBMCs, mostly from graft donor cells, obtained 360 days after TCRalphabeta/CD19-depleted stem cell transplant. The receptors here all came from a male patient between 10 and 17 years old who had a stem cell transplant for acute myeloid leukemia, so the T cells may come from the graft donor. Each CDR3 is given with its conserved first and last residue. The D gene is left open where the match is weak. The listing skips clone size in some rows; elsewhere it reads once, few, many or a size class.

D	V	size	J	CDR3	DNA
-	TRBV7-3	many	TRBJ2-1	CASSLFPRLDNEQFF	TGTGCCAGCAGCTTATTCCCCAGACTAGACAATGAGCAGTTCTTC
-	TRBV10-3	-	TRBJ2-7	CAISVKSYEQYF	TGTGCCATCAGTGTAAAATCCTACGAGCAGTACTTC
-	TRBV20-1	-	TRBJ2-1	CSASHSPYNEQFF	TGCAGTGCTAGCCATTCACCCTACAATGAGCAGTTCTTC
-	TRBV29-1	few	TRBJ2-3	CSVRASGADTQYF	TGCAGCGTCCGGGCTTCGGGAGCAGATACGCAGTATTTT
-	TRBV10-3	many	TRBJ2-3	CAITSGSTDTQYF	TGTGCCATCACTTCGGGGAGCACAGATACGCAGTATTTT
TRBD1	TRBV15	-	TRBJ1-4	CATSREGQGGEKLFF	TGTGCCACCAGCAGAGAGGGGCAGGGGGGTGAAAAACTGTTTTTT
TRBD1	TRBV28	-	TRBJ2-7	CASSPMDRDRDEQYF	TGTGCCAGCAGTCCCATGGACAGGGATAGGGACGAGCAGTACTTC
-	TRBV10-3	-	TRBJ2-2	CAISERTGEDVGELFF	TGTGCCATCAGTGAAAGGACTGGGGAGGATGTCGGGGAGCTGTTTTTT
TRBD2	TRBV5-5	-	TRBJ2-7	CASRTAGGRSSYEQYF	TGTGCCAGCAGAACCGCGGGAGGCCGGAGCTCCTACGAGCAGTACTTC
TRBD1	TRBV29-1	-	TRBJ2-7	CSVDLDRDRRYEQYF	TGCAGCGTTGACCTCGACAGGGATCGTCGTTACGAGCAGTACTTC
TRBD2	TRBV14	-	TRBJ2-7	CASSPRLLAGVSGPYEQYF	TGTGCCAGCAGCCCAAGACTGCTAGCGGGAGTTTCGGGCCCCTACGAGCAGTACTTC
-	TRBV5-1	many	TRBJ2-1	CASSLFSGLTYNEQFF	TGCGCCAGCAGCTTGTTTTCGGGATTAACCTACAATGAGCAGTTCTTC
-	TRBV5-1	-	TRBJ2-5	CASSLVALPGETQYF	TGCGCCAGCAGCTTGGTCGCCTTACCGGGGGAGACCCAGTACTTC
TRBD2	TRBV5-1	many	TRBJ2-1	CASSTGLAGAYNEQFF	TGCGCCAGCAGCACCGGACTAGCGGGGGCCTACAATGAGCAGTTCTTC
TRBD1	TRBV6-1	-	TRBJ2-5	CASRGGQGYQETQYF	TGTGCCAGCAGGGGGGGACAGGGGTACCAAGAGACCCAGTACTTC
TRBD2	TRBV20-1	many	TRBJ2-1	CSASSASGKVEQFF	TGCAGTGCTAGTTCAGCTAGCGGGAAGGTTGAGCAGTTCTTC
-	TRBV29-1	few	TRBJ2-1	CSVEGAVGGPLPYNEQFF	TGCAGCGTTGAAGGGGCCGTCGGAGGGCCACTTCCCTACAATGAGCAGTTCTTC
-	TRBV20-1	-	TRBJ2-5	CSASAGGPSVETQYF	TGCAGTGCTTCAGCCGGTGGGCCCAGCGTGGAGACCCAGTACTTC
-	TRBV20-1	few	TRBJ2-2	CCARDLVGMNTGELFF	TGCTGTGCTAGAGATCTTGTCGGGATGAACACCGGGGAGCTGTTTTTT
-	TRBV12-3/TRBV12-4	-	TRBJ2-3	CASSLLAGDTQYF	TGTGCCAGCAGTCTGCTAGCAGGGGATACGCAGTATTTT
-	TRBV15	once	TRBJ1-2	CATSRDQGYYGYTF	TGTGCCACCAGCAGAGATCAGGGTTACTATGGCTACACCTTC
TRBD2	TRBV12-3/TRBV12-4	few	TRBJ2-3	CASSYLGGGTQYF	TGTGCCAGCAGTTACCTTGGGGGGGGTACGCAGTATTTT
TRBD2	TRBV20-1	few	TRBJ2-7	CSAWELAGEFKGDEQYF	TGCAGTGCTTGGGAGCTTGCGGGAGAGTTCAAAGGCGACGAGCAGTACTTC
-	TRBV20-1	many	TRBJ2-7	CSAYTGTRTYEQYF	TGCAGTGCCTACACCGGGACACGCACCTACGAGCAGTACTTC
TRBD2	TRBV28	few	TRBJ2-7	CASSLPSGRSSYEQYF	TGTGCCAGCAGTTTACCCAGCGGGAGGAGCTCCTACGAGCAGTACTTC
-	TRBV29-1	few	TRBJ1-1	CSVTQEITEAFF	TGCAGCGTTACACAAGAAATCACTGAAGCTTTCTTT
-	TRBV6-5	-	TRBJ2-7	CASPRWDEQYF	TGTGCCAGCCCTCGGTGGGACGAGCAGTACTTC
TRBD2	TRBV7-9	-	TRBJ2-2	CASSQVRLAGRTGELFF	TGTGCCAGCAGCCAAGTCAGACTAGCGGGAAGGACCGGGGAGCTGTTTTTT
-	TRBV7-9	few	TRBJ2-7	CASSLSEGPASYEQYF	TGTGCCAGCAGCTTAAGCGAGGGCCCTGCCTCCTACGAGCAGTACTTC
TRBD1	TRBV20-1	few	TRBJ1-1	CSARGDREVEAFF	TGCAGTGCTAGAGGAGACAGGGAGGTGGAAGCTTTCTTT
-	TRBV11-2	-	TRBJ2-3	CASSFVLLTAFSTDTQYF	TGTGCCAGCAGCTTTGTCCTTCTCACAGCCTTTAGCACAGATACGCAGTATTTT
-	TRBV5-1	few	TRBJ1-4	CASSLGGGLNEKLFF	TGCGCCAGCAGCTTGGGAGGAGGACTTAATGAAAAACTGTTTTTT
-	TRBV29-1	few	TRBJ2-3	CSVAGIRPDTQYF	TGCAGCGTAGCCGGGATTCGCCCAGATACGCAGTATTTT
-	TRBV7-9	few	TRBJ2-7	CASSFGVGGSHEQYF	TGTGCCAGCAGCTTCGGGGTTGGGGGATCCCACGAGCAGTACTTC
TRBD2	TRBV7-2	-	TRBJ2-5	CASSLARGGEETQYF	TGTGCCAGCAGCTTAGCGCGCGGGGGAGAAGAGACCCAGTACTTC
-	TRBV12-3/TRBV12-4	many	TRBJ1-5	CASSLSGPINQPQHF	TGTGCCAGCAGTTTGTCCGGGCCAATCAATCAGCCCCAGCATTTT
TRBD1	TRBV11-1	few	TRBJ1-2	CASSSGPGQGVLNYGYTF	TGTGCCAGCAGCTCGGGGCCGGGACAGGGTGTTCTAAACTATGGCTACACCTTC
TRBD2	TRBV29-1	-	TRBJ2-7	CSVEGLAGPSYEQYF	TGCAGCGTTGAAGGTCTAGCGGGACCCTCCTACGAGCAGTACTTC
TRBD1	TRBV7-2	-	TRBJ2-1	CASSLGQVYNEQFF	TGTGCCAGCAGCTTGGGACAGGTCTACAATGAGCAGTTCTTC
-	TRBV7-2	many	TRBJ2-3	CASRPRLDTDTQYF	TGTGCCAGCAGACCGAGACTAGACACAGATACGCAGTATTTT
-	TRBV29-1	many	TRBJ2-6	CSVVGDSGANVLTF	TGCAGCGTTGTGGGGGACTCTGGGGCCAACGTCCTGACTTTC
-	TRBV9	-	TRBJ1-2	CASSHNTGGYTF	TGTGCCAGCAGCCATAATACTGGCGGCTACACCTTC
TRBD1	TRBV28	few	TRBJ2-5	CASSLNRGPQETQYF	TGTGCCAGCAGTTTAAACAGGGGGCCCCAAGAGACCCAGTACTTC
-	TRBV20-1	few	TRBJ2-3	CSAKSTSRADTQYF	TGCAGTGCTAAAAGCACTAGTCGGGCAGATACGCAGTATTTT
TRBD2	TRBV11-2	-	TRBJ2-3	CASSLDPGTSGSSDTQYF	TGTGCCAGCAGCTTAGACCCCGGGACTAGCGGGAGTTCAGATACGCAGTATTTT
TRBD2	TRBV28	-	TRBJ2-7	CASSFQLAGLYEQYF	TGTGCCAGCAGCTTTCAACTAGCGGGGTTATACGAGCAGTACTTC
-	TRBV20-1	-	TRBJ2-7	CSARGVPRGIYEQYF	TGCAGTGCACGCGGCGTTCCTAGGGGGATCTACGAGCAGTACTTC
-	TRBV28	few	TRBJ1-3	CASSPFPLKNRTSSGNTIYF	TGTGCCAGCAGTCCTTTTCCCCTAAAAAATCGGACGAGCTCTGGAAACACCATATATTTT
TRBD2	TRBV3-1	many	TRBJ2-1	CASSQHGLAGDNEQFF	TGTGCCAGCAGCCAACACGGACTAGCCGGGGACAATGAGCAGTTCTTC
TRBD2	TRBV5-1	few	TRBJ2-7	CASSLRDQVAGAYEQYF	TGCGCCAGCAGCTTGCGAGATCAAGTAGCGGGAGCCTACGAGCAGTACTTC
-	TRBV12-5	few	TRBJ2-2	CASGLTGSGELFF	TGTGCTAGTGGGCTCACAGGGTCCGGGGAGCTGTTTTTT
TRBD2	TRBV4-3	few	TRBJ2-7	CASSLSTSGRGGDEQYF	TGCGCCAGCAGCCTCTCGACTAGCGGGAGAGGTGGAGACGAGCAGTACTTC
-	TRBV29-1	many	TRBJ2-7	CSVVGVLHHEQYF	TGCAGCGTTGTTGGAGTTCTGCACCACGAGCAGTACTTC